This T cell receptor beta chain emerged from a study of tumor-infiltrating lymphocytes in primary liver carcinoma. Study in general: Sample yields of productive TCRbeta reads, ranging from roughly 3.65 to 7.5 million, were similar across tissue types. Whole-study results and caveats: Relative to blood, tumors carried a significantly larger fraction of the repertoire in their top 250 clones (p = 0.039).

It was from about 19-30 mg of unsorted bulk tissue that RNA and DNA were co-extracted. All tumor samples contained more than 80% viable tumor cells. This clonotype has more than one count but fewer than ten. Its specificity is unknown. Germline and junction disagree at one end, which may indicate a read error. Making TCR beta cDNA involved approximately 520 ng total RNA and a constant-region primer. Libraries covering TCR beta were generated through three nested multiplex PCR rounds (using a slightly modified ARM-PCR). TCRdb reanalysed the multiplex PCR reads using MiXCR and keeps one entry per CDR3 protein. This table holds about 43,000 distinct CDR3 sequences, approximately 70% found once. Source material: liver tumor tissue from sampling region 2. As to subset: tumor region T2, inferior pole. This receptor was obtained from a man in his forties or fifties with primary liver carcinoma and hepatitis B virus infection.

CDR3 region: CASRIGSLGNTIYF. CDR3 coding DNA: TGTGCCAGCAGGATAGGGTCCCTCGGAAACACTATATATTTT. The chain recombines TRBV6-5 with TRBJ1-3; D is ambiguous. Per the germline V gene, CDR1 is MNHEY and CDR2 is SVGAGI. This CDR3 has 14 amino acids.